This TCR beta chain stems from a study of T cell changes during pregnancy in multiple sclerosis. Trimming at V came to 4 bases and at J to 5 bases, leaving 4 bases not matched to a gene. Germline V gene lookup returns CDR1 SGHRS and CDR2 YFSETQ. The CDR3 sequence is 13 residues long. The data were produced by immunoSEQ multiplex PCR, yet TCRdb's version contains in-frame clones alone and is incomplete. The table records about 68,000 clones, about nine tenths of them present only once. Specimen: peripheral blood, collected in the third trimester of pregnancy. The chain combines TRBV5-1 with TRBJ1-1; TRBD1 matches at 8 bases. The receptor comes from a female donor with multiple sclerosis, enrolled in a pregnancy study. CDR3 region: CASSKRTGTEAFF. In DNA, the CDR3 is TGCGCCAGCAGCAAGCGGACAGGGACTGAAGCTTTCTTT.